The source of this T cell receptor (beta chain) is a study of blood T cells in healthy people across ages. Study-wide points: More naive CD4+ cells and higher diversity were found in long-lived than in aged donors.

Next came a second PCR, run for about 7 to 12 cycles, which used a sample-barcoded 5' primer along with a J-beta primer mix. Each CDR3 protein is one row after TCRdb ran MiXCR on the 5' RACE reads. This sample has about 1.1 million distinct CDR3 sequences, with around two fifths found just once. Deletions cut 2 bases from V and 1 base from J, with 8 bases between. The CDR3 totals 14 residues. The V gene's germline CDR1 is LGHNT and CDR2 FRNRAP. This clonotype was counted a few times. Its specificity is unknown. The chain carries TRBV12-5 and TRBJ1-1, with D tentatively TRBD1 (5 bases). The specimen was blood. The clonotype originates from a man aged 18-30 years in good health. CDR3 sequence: CASGLNGGNTEAFF. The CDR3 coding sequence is TGTGCTAGTGGTTTGAACGGGGGGAACACTGAAGCTTTCTTT.